These 10 T cell receptor beta chains were sequenced from one sample in a study of blood T cell repertoires in COVID-19. Only in-frame clones appear in the TCRdb table, and some are missing; sequencing was by immunoSEQ multiplex PCR. The sample records about 390,000 clones, around 87% being singletons. Material for sequencing was peripheral blood. These receptor sequences come from a woman aged 55-75 years with COVID-19, enrolled during active disease.

The V and J genes are TRBV5-1 and TRBJ1-1; D gene unclear. Trimming cost V 0 bases and J 6 bases, with 12 bases left between them. The CDR3 totals 14 residues. Germline V lookup: CDR1 SGHRS, CDR2 YFSETQ. The CDR3 DNA reads TGCGCCAGCAGCTTGGAGATAGAGCAACCTGAAGCTTTCTTT. Residues: CASSLEIEQPEAFF. Using reference TRBV5-1 and TRBJ1-1 for the parts outside the CDR3, the full variable domain is KAGVTQTPRYLIKTRGQQVTLSCSPISGHRSVSWYQQTPGQGLQFLFEYFSETQRNKGNFPGRFSGRQFSNSRSEMNVSTLELGDSALYLCASSLEIEQPEAFFGQGTRLTVV.

The chain carries TRBV3-1 (or the pseudogene TRBV3-2) and TRBJ2-1; TRBD2 matches at 12 bases. This CDR3 has 14 residues. The ends lost 6 bases at V and 9 bases at J; junction bases unmatched: 6. Germline V gene data show CDR1 as LGHDT and CDR2 as YNNKEL (reference sequence). CDR3 coding DNA: TGTGCCAGCAGGGCTAGCGGGGGGGCCGGTGAGCAGTTCTTC. Amino acids: CASRASGGAGEQFF.

This clone was detected only once. The chain links TRBV6-5 to TRBJ2-7; TRBD2 might be the D (5 bases). The germline V gene encodes CDR1 MNHEY and CDR2 SVGAGI. The germline V and J ends were trimmed by 3 bases and 0 bases, with 12 bases remaining between them. The CDR3 has 15 amino acids. In DNA, the CDR3 is TGTGCCAGCAGTTATGGTTCGGGATCCTCCTACGAGCAGTACTTC. Encoded protein: CASSYGSGSSYEQYF.

V and J are TRBV3-1 (or the pseudogene TRBV3-2) and TRBJ1-2, with 9 nucleotides matching TRBD1. Per the germline V gene, CDR1 is LGHDT and CDR2 is YNNKEL (reference sequence). The trim removed 7 bases at V and 8 bases at J, leaving 8 bases unmatched. The CDR3 contains 13 residues. The CDR3 DNA is TGTGCCAGCACGCGGGACAGGGTAGGCGGCTACACCTTC. Protein product: CASTRDRVGGYTF.

This chain uses TRBV5-1 with TRBJ2-1; TRBD2 matches at 11 bases. This CDR3 spans 17 amino acids. J was trimmed by 5 bases and V by 2 bases; bases with no gene match: 9. Germline lookup yields CDR1 SGHRS and CDR2 YFSETQ. In nucleotides, the CDR3 is TGCGCCAGCAGCTTTGGGCCCCTAGCGGGGGGAGACAATGAGCAGTTCTTC. Translating gives CASSFGPLAGGDNEQFF.

In its sample, this clone was seen once. The chain is built from TRBV7-9 and TRBJ1-1; 7 nucleotides line up with TRBD1. CDR3 length: 13 residues. Germline CDR1 reads SEHNR; CDR2 reads FQNEAQ (reference sequence). V shed 6 bases, J shed 2 bases, and the junction held 3 bases outside the gene matches. The CDR3 bases are TGTGCCAGCAGTGGGACAGCTAACACTGAAGCTTTCTTT. Translated, it gives CASSGTANTEAFF.

The chain links TRBV30 to TRBJ1-2, with TRBD1 as a possible D gene (5 bases). V was cut by 2 bases and J by 6 bases, with 13 bases left in between. The CDR3 consists of 13 residues. In germline, CDR1 is GTSNPN, CDR2 SVGIG (reference sequence). Written as DNA, the CDR3 is TGTGCCTGGAGTACTGACAGATTGGATGGCTACACCTTC. Its translation: CAWSTDRLDGYTF.

The chain combines TRBV6-2 or TRBV6-3 with TRBJ2-3; D gene unclear. CDR1 and CDR2 (germline): MNHEY, SVGEGT. CDR3 size: 12 residues. V was pared by 0 bases and J by 7 bases, with 5 bases between. The CDR3 loop reads CASSYSTYTQYF. The CDR3 coding sequence is TGTGCCAGCAGTTACTCGACTTATACGCAGTATTTT.

This chain uses TRBV29-1 with TRBJ2-3; 9 nucleotides align to TRBD2. Germline V gene sequence: CDR1 SQVTM, CDR2 ANQGSEA. This CDR3 contains 16 residues. V trimming: 8 bases; J trimming: 4 bases; junction bases outside the gene matches: 16. The chain's CDR3 is CSLYRSQRGAPDTQYF. CDR3 sequence (DNA): TGCAGCCTCTACCGTTCCCAGCGGGGGGCCCCAGATACGCAGTATTTT.

The gene calls are TRBV7-9 and TRBJ1-1; 7 bases map to TRBD1. V was clipped by 7 bases and J by 4 bases; unmatched bases: 9. Looked up from germline, CDR1 is SEHNR and CDR2 is FQNEAQ (reference sequence). There are 14 residues in the CDR3. The CDR3 loop is CASIIGAGGTEAFF. CDR3 in DNA: TGTGCCAGCATCATCGGTGCAGGGGGCACTGAAGCTTTCTTT.